This T cell receptor beta chain was recovered during a study of T cells in Graves' hyperthyroidism and ophthalmopathy. General study results and limits: The model forecast ophthalmopathy, anticipating it by a median 6.5 months before onset.

For Graves' hyperthyroidism to be stable, ophthalmopathy could not progress within 18 months. Investigators excluded patients with uncontrolled infection, other autoimmune disease, pregnancy or lactation. This clonotype was observed at least ten times. The antigen is not known. V shed 0 bases and J shed 9 bases, with 15 bases lying between them. Germline CDR1 is DFQATT and CDR2 is SNEGSKA (reference sequence). This CDR3 spans 14 amino acids. RNA transcripts served as the template for amplifying TCR beta CDR3 regions. An initial round of RT-PCR targeting the TCR CDR3 relied on the HTBI primer set. TCRdb re-called the multiplex PCR reads through MiXCR, storing one row per CDR3 protein. The sample carries some 180,000 distinct CDR3 sequences, about a sixth recorded once.

The receptor was isolated from a woman between 50 and 59 years old with Graves' hyperthyroidism. Input material: blood. The chain uses TRBV20-1 and TRBJ1-5; a possible D gene is TRBD1 (5 bases). The DNA for the CDR3 is TGCAGTGCTAGAGATGGGGGAGACTCCGGGCCCCAGCATTTT. It specifies CSARDGGDSGPQHF.